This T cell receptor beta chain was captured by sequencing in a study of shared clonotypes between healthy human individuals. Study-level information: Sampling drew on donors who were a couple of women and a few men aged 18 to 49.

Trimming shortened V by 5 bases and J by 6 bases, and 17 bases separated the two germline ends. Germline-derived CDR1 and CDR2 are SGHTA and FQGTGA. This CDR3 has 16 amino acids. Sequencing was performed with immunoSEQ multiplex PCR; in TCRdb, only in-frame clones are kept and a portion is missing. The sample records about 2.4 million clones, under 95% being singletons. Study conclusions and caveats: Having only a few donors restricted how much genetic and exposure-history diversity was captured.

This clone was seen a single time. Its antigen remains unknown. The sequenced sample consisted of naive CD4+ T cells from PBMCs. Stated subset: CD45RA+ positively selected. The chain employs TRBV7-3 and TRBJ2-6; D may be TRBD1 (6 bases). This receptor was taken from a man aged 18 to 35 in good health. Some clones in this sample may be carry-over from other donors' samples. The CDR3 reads CASSPGILGAANVLTF. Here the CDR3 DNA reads TGTGCCAGCAGCCCTGGAATATTGGGGGCGGCCAACGTCCTGACTTTC.